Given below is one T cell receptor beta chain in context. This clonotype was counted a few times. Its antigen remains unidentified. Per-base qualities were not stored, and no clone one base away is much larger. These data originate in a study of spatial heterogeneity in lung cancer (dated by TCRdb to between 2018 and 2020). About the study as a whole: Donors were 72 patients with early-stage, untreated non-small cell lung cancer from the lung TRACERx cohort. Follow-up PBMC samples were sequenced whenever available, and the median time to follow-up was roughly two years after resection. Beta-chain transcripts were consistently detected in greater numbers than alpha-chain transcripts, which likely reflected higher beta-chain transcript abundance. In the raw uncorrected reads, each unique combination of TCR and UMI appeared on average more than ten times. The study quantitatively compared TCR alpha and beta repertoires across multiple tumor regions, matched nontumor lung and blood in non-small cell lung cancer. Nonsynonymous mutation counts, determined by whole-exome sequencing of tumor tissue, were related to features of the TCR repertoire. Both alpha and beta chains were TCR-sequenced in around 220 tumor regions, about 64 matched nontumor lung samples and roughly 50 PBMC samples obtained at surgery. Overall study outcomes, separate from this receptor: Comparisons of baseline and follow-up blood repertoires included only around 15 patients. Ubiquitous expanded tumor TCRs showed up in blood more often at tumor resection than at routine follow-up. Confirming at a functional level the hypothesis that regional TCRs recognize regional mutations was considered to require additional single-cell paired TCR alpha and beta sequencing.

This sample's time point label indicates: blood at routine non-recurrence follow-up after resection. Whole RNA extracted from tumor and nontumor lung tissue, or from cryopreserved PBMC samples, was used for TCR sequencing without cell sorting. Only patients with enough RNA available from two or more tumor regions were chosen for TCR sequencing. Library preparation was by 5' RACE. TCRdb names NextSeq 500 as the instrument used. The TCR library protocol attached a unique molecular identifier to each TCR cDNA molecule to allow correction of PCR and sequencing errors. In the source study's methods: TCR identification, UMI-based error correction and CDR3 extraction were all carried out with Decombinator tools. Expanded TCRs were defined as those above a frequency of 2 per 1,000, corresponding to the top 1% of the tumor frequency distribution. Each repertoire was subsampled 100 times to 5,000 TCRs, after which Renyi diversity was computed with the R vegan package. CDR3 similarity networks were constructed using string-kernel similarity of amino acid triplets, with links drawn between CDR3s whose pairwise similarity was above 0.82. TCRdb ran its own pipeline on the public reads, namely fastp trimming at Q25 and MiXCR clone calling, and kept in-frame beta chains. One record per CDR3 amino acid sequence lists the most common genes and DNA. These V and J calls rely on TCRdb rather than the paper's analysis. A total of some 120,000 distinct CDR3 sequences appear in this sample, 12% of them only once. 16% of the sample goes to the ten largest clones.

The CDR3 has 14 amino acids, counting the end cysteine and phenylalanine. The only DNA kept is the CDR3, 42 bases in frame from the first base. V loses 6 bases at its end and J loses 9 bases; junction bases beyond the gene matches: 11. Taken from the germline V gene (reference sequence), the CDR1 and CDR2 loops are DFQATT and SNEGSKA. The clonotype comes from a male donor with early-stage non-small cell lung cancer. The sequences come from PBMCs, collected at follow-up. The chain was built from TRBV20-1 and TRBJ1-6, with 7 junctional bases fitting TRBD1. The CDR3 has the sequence CSAEGAGQSSPLHF. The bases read TGCAGTGCCGAGGGGGCAGGGCAAAGTTCACCCCTCCACTTT.